This T cell receptor beta chain was obtained from a study of T cell responses to AZD1222 COVID-19 vaccine. V dropped 0 bases and J dropped 5 bases, with 14 bases sitting between them. The CDR3 totals 15 residues. Germline V gives CDR1 SGHDT, CDR2 YYEEEE. Measured with immunoSEQ multiplex PCR; TCRdb has only the in-frame clones, and not every one. Among fewer than 100,000 clones, about 92% were seen once, and the ten largest hold over 9.5%. This clone appeared once. The sequencing used peripheral blood, collected on day 0 of AZD1222 vaccination. The sequence was obtained from an adult in good health. The chain couples TRBV5-6 to TRBJ1-1; possible D gene TRBD1, 6 bases. The CDR3 loop reads CASSLAGGARTEAFF. The CDR3 DNA is TGTGCCAGCAGCTTGGCCGGGGGGGCGCGGACTGAAGCTTTCTTT.